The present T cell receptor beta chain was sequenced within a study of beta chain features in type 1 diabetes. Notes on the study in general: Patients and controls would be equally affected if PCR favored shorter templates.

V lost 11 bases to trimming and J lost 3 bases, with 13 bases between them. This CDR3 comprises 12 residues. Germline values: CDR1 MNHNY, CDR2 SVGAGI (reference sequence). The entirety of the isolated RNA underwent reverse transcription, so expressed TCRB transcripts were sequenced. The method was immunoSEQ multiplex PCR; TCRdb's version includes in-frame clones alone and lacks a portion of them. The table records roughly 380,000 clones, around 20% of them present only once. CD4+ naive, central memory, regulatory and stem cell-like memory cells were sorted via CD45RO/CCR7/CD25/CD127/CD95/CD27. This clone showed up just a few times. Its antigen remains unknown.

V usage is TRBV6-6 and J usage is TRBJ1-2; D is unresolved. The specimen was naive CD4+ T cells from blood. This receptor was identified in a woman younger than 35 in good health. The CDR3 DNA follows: TGTGCCGGCCGGGTCGCCGACTATGGCTACACCTTC. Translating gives CAGRVADYGYTF.